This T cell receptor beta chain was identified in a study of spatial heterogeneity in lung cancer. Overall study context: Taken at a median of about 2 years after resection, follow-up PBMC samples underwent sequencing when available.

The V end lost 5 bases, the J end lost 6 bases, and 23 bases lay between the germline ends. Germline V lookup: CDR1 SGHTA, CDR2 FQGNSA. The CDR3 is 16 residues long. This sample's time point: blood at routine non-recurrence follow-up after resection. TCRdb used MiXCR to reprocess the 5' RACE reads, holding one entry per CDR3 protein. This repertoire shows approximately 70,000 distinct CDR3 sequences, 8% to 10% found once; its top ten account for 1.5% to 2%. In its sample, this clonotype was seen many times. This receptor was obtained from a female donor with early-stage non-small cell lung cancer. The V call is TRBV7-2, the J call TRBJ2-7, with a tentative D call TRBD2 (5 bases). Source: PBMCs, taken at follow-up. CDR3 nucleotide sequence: TGTGCCAGCAGCCCAGAAGGAGGAGCTAGCATCTCCGAGCAGTACTTC. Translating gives CASSPEGGASISEQYF.